A single sample gave rise to the 6 T cell receptor beta chains below, sequenced in a study of blood T cell repertoires in COVID-19. Libraries were prepared by immunoSEQ multiplex PCR; TCRdb keeps only in-frame clonotypes and omits some of them. The sample contains about 170,000 clones, 70% to 90% of which appear only once. The sequenced material came from peripheral blood. The receptors come from an elderly woman with COVID-19, enrolled during active disease.

Written as DNA, the CDR3 is TGCGCCAGCAGCCCCAACAGGGGCGGTGGCTACGAGCAGTACTTC. The encoded protein is CASSPNRGGGYEQYF. The rearrangement links TRBV5-1 to TRBJ2-7; TRBD1 matches 7 bases. V dropped 4 bases and J dropped 3; count of bases not matched to a gene: 10. Germline V lookup: CDR1 SGHRS, CDR2 YFSETQ. This CDR3 has 15 amino acids.

The chain couples TRBV19 to TRBJ2-1, with 11 bases aligning to TRBD2. V lost 6 bases to trimming and J lost 8 bases; unmatched junction nucleotides: 9. The length of the CDR3 is 15 residues. Germline V gene sequence: CDR1 LNHDA, CDR2 SQIVND (reference sequence). As DNA, the CDR3 is TGTGCCAGTAGGCGGCTAGCGGGGGGAGGGCATGAGCAGTTCTTC. It translates to CASRRLAGGGHEQFF.

The chain recombines TRBV19 with TRBJ2-6; D might be TRBD1 (6 bases). In germline, CDR1 is LNHDA, CDR2 SQIVND (reference sequence). CDR3 length: 17 amino acids. Trimming shortened V by 4 bases and J by 4 bases, and 17 bases separated the two germline ends. The CDR3 spells CASSTFDRPKGANVLTF. CDR3 DNA sequence: TGTGCCAGTAGTACTTTTGACAGGCCTAAAGGGGCCAACGTCCTGACTTTC.

This clone was seen a single time. This chain uses TRBV10-2 with TRBJ2-1; 12 nucleotides agree with TRBD2. This CDR3 region has 16 residues. Unmatched junction bases numbered 10, after V lost 10 bases and J lost 3 bases. From germline, CDR1 is WSHSY and CDR2 SAAADI. The CDR3 DNA is TGCGCCACCTTACGACAACTAGCGGGGGGCTACAATGAGCAGTTCTTC. As protein: CATLRQLAGGYNEQFF.

The V and J genes are TRBV6-2 or TRBV6-3 and TRBJ1-6, with TRBD1 matching over 8 bases. Germline CDR1 MNHEY, CDR2 SVGEGT. CDR3 length: 14 residues. The junction had 2 bases not matched to a gene; V was cut back by 4 bases and J by 6 bases. This CDR3 reads CASSWTGLNSPLHF. The CDR3 bases are TGTGCCAGCAGTTGGACAGGGCTTAATTCACCCCTCCACTTT.

The count of this clone is one. The chain joins TRBV7-8 to TRBJ1-3; 7 nucleotides align to TRBD1. This CDR3 contains 14 residues. CDR1 and CDR2 (germline): SGHVS, FQNEAQ. V was pared by 5 bases and J by 6 bases, with 7 bases of the junction left unmatched. The CDR3 reads CASSRGDRLNTIYF. The CDR3 nucleotides read TGTGCCAGCAGCCGAGGGGACAGACTAAACACCATATATTTT.